This T cell receptor beta chain emerged from a study of cytomegalovirus exposure and HLA in healthy donors. Healthy bone marrow donors supplied every sample. This PCR relied on a set of 60 Vbeta primers and 13 Jbeta primers. Measured with immunoSEQ multiplex PCR; TCRdb has only the in-frame clones, and not every one. The table records about 94,000 clones, about 75% of them present only once. Study results and limitations: HLA allele associations emerged for under 20,000 TCR beta sequences in a later analysis, at 0.05 false discovery rate. The records held CMV serostatus as the only immune exposure information. A few CMV-associated chains proved CMV antigen-specific in vitro.

About this clone itself: Its target is not known.

Unmatched junction bases numbered 8, after V lost 6 bases and J lost 6 bases. Germline V gene data show CDR1 as MNHEY and CDR2 as SVGAGI. This CDR3 comprises 14 residues. The sample taken for sequencing was PBMCs. This receptor was identified in a man aged 40-50 years in good health and CMV-seropositive. The V gene is TRBV6-5, the J gene TRBJ1-1; 9 nucleotides line up with TRBD1. Here the CDR3 DNA reads TGTGCCAGCAGCCCCGGGACAGGGTTCCCTGAAGCTTTCTTT. Amino acid sequence: CASSPGTGFPEAFF.